Presented here are 23 T cell receptor beta chains from one specimen sequenced in a study of blood T cell repertoires in COVID-19. Clones were sequenced by immunoSEQ multiplex PCR, and TCRdb holds only the in-frame ones, with some missing. This table has fewer than 400,000 clones, 90% to 95% appearing once. Sample: PBMCs or T cells enriched from blood (not recorded which). The receptors here all came from a woman between 25 and 40 years old who had been exposed to COVID-19.

The V call is TRBV5-5, the J call TRBJ1-3, with D perhaps matching TRBD1 (5 bases). The CDR3 consists of 15 residues. The V end lost 5 bases, the J end lost 3 bases, and 15 bases lay between the germline ends. Germline-derived CDR1 and CDR2 are SGHKS and YYEKEE (reference sequence). CDR3 residues: CASSRQRNHGNTIYF. CDR3 coding DNA: TGTGCCAGCAGTCGACAGAGGAACCATGGAAACACCATATATTTT.

This chain uses TRBV6-5 with TRBJ1-5; 8 positions agree with TRBD1. CDR1 MNHEY and CDR2 SVGAGI come from the germline V gene. V lost 3 bases, J lost 7 bases, and 5 bases stayed unmatched. The CDR3 consists of 14 residues. The CDR3 sequence: CASSYRQGRQPQHF. CDR3 sequence (DNA): TGTGCCAGCAGTTATCGACAGGGGAGGCAGCCCCAGCATTTT.

V is TRBV5-1 and J is TRBJ1-2, with D possibly being TRBD1 (5 bases). Germline V gene sequence: CDR1 SGHRS, CDR2 YFSETQ. V lost 1 base to trimming and J lost 3 bases, with 13 bases between them. The CDR3 is 15 residues long. CDR3 coding DNA: TGCGCCAGCAGCTTGTTGGGGCTGGGCGACTATGGCTACACCTTC. The encoded protein is CASSLLGLGDYGYTF.

The chain combines TRBV24-1 with TRBJ2-2; 11 bases agree with TRBD1. After removal of 2 bases from V and 1 base from J, the junction contained 2 bases not matched to a gene. Germline V gene lookup returns CDR1 KGHDR and CDR2 SFDVKD. The CDR3 is made up of 17 amino acids. For the CDR3, the DNA is TGTGCCACCAGTGATTCGGGGACAGGGGGGAACACCGGGGAGCTGTTTTTT. As protein: CATSDSGTGGNTGELFF.

This chain joins TRBV5-1 and TRBJ2-5, with D perhaps TRBD2 (7 bases). The V end lost 4 bases, the J end lost 1 base, and 14 bases lay between the germline ends. The CDR3 is 15 residues long. The germline V gene has CDR1 SGHRS and CDR2 YFSETQ. The CDR3 loop is CASSGGGGPQETQYF. The CDR3 DNA follows: TGCGCCAGCAGCGGCGGCGGGGGCCCCCAAGAGACCCAGTACTTC.

This chain joins TRBV3-1 (or the pseudogene TRBV3-2) and TRBJ1-5; the D gene is possibly TRBD1 (6 bases). Trimming pared 5 bases from V and 2 bases from J, leaving 16 bases between. The CDR3 loop spans 16 amino acids. Germline CDR1 and CDR2: LGHDT and YNNKEL (reference sequence). The CDR3 DNA follows: TGTGCCAGCAGCGACTCAGGGGCTCGGGGCAATCAGCCCCAGCATTTT. Translation gives CASSDSGARGNQPQHF.

This clone was recorded once. The rearrangement joins TRBV19 to TRBJ2-2; TRBD1 matches at 9 bases. This CDR3 is 15 amino acids long. V was pared by 3 bases and J by 6 bases, with 5 bases of the junction left unmatched. Germline loops: CDR1 LNHDA, CDR2 SQIVND (reference sequence). Here the CDR3 reads CASSIGTGLPGELFF. In DNA form, the CDR3 reads TGTGCCAGTAGTATTGGGACAGGGCTCCCCGGGGAGCTGTTTTTT.

The sample holds one count of this clone. This chain connects TRBV5-1 to TRBJ2-5, with 11 positions matching TRBD2. V gave up 0 bases and J gave up 1 base; unmatched junction bases: 11. This CDR3 has 19 amino acids. In germline, CDR1 is SGHRS, CDR2 YFSETQ. CDR3 DNA: TGCGCCAGCAGCTTGGGCAGGGCTAGCGGGGGGAGTATCCAAGAGACCCAGTACTTC. It specifies CASSLGRASGGSIQETQYF.

The gene calls are TRBV5-1 and TRBJ1-2; 8 nucleotides line up with TRBD1. The germline gives CDR1 SGHRS, CDR2 YFSETQ. After removal of 0 bases from V and 2 bases from J, the junction contained 6 bases not matched to a gene. This CDR3 has 16 amino acids. The CDR3: CASSLGPGQVNYGYTF. The CDR3 DNA is TGCGCCAGCAGCTTGGGACCGGGACAGGTGAACTATGGCTACACCTTC. The whole variable domain, remainder taken from reference TRBV5-1 and TRBJ1-2, is KAGVTQTPRYLIKTRGQQVTLSCSPISGHRSVSWYQQTPGQGLQFLFEYFSETQRNKGNFPGRFSGRQFSNSRSEMNVSTLELGDSALYLCASSLGPGQVNYGYTFGSGTRLTVV.

The chain uses TRBV9 and TRBJ1-2; 7 bases match TRBD1. In germline, CDR1 is SGDLS, CDR2 YYNGEE. There are 14 residues in the CDR3. Trimming removed 1 base from V and 4 bases from J; junction bases left unmatched: 4. CDR3: CASSVTGEGYGYTF. The CDR3 region has the DNA TGTGCCAGCAGCGTAACAGGGGAAGGCTATGGCTACACCTTC. The whole variable domain, remainder taken from reference TRBV9 and TRBJ1-2, is DSGVTQTPKHLITATGQRVTLRCSPRSGDLSVYWYQQSLDQGLQFLIQYYNGEERAKGNILERFSAQQFPDLHSELNLSSLELGDSALYFCASSVTGEGYGYTFGSGTRLTVV.

The chain joins TRBV5-1 to TRBJ1-2; D is undetermined. CDR3 length: 14 amino acids. Trimming cost V 1 base and J 7 bases, with 14 bases left between them. Germline assignment: CDR1 SGHRS and CDR2 YFSETQ. The CDR3 region is CASSLTARSSGYTF. The CDR3 DNA sequence: TGCGCCAGCAGCTTGACTGCTCGCTCTTCTGGCTACACCTTC.

This clone was detected only once. The chain carries TRBV7-9 and TRBJ2-1; TRBD2 might be the D (5 bases). The V end was cut by 7 bases, the J end by 8 bases, with 21 bases between. Germline V CDR1 and CDR2: SEHNR, FQNEAQ (reference sequence). This CDR3 region has 15 residues. CDR3 nucleotide sequence: TGTGCCAGCACCGTAGGAGAGGGATTTGGGGATGAGCAGTTCTTC. It specifies CASTVGEGFGDEQFF.

This chain uses TRBV5-6 with TRBJ2-1; 12 positions agree with TRBD2. The J segment lost 3 bases and the V segment lost 4 bases, leaving 8 bases of the junction unmatched. This CDR3 region has 17 residues. CDR1 is SGHDT, CDR2 YYEEEE, per germline. CDR3 DNA sequence: TGTGCCAGCAGCCGGGCTAGCGGGGGGGCCGGCTACAATGAGCAGTTCTTC. This sequence encodes CASSRASGGAGYNEQFF.

This clone was seen just once. The V call is TRBV7-2, the J call TRBJ1-6; D gene ambiguous. Germline-derived CDR1 and CDR2 are SGHTA and FQGNSA. V was shortened by 5 bases and J by 7 bases, with 12 bases between the two germline ends. The length of the CDR3 is 14 residues. The CDR3, as DNA: TGTGCCAGCAGCCAGACTCCCCGGAATTCACCCCTCCACTTT. This encodes CASSQTPRNSPLHF.

The J gene is TRBJ1-2, the V gene TRBV6-2 or TRBV6-3, with D possibly TRBD1 on 5 matching bases. This CDR3 contains 14 residues. The V gene lost 2 bases and the J gene lost 4 bases, with 11 bases spanning the gap. Germline V gene lookup returns CDR1 MNHEY and CDR2 SVGEGT. The CDR3 sequence: CASSYGQTFYGYTF. DNA for the CDR3: TGTGCCAGCAGTTACGGACAAACCTTCTATGGCTACACCTTC.

The gene calls are TRBV6-5 and TRBJ1-1; maybe TRBD1 (6 bases). This CDR3 has 14 amino acids. The germline V gene has CDR1 MNHEY and CDR2 SVGAGI. The germline V and J ends were trimmed by 6 bases and 1 base, with 12 bases remaining between them. The CDR3 nucleotides are TGTGCCAGCAGAATCAGGGGTGCGAACACTGAAGCTTTCTTT. Its protein product is CASRIRGANTEAFF.

This chain connects TRBV4-3 to TRBJ2-5; maybe TRBD2 (5 bases). The ends were cut back, 4 bases at V and 5 bases at J, with 14 bases in the middle. Germline V gene sequence: CDR1 LGHNA, CDR2 YSLEER. This CDR3 comprises 14 residues. CDR3 sequence reads: CASSPDRRGETQYF. The CDR3 DNA follows: TGCGCCAGCAGCCCGGACCGAAGAGGGGAGACCCAGTACTTC.

This chain connects TRBV5-1 to TRBJ2-5, with D hard to call. With 1 base removed from V and 4 bases from J, the gap between germline ends came to 5 bases. In germline, CDR1 is SGHRS, CDR2 YFSETQ. The CDR3 runs 12 residues. CDR3 sequence reads: CASSLSGETQYF. Here the CDR3 DNA reads TGCGCCAGCAGCTTGTCGGGAGAGACCCAGTACTTC.

The chain links TRBV19 to TRBJ2-7, with 7 positions matching TRBD1. The V gene's germline CDR1 is LNHDA and CDR2 SQIVND (reference sequence). The CDR3 has 15 residues. The V and J ends lost 4 bases and 4 bases, in that order; junction bases with no gene match: 10. The CDR3: CASSKSTGSRYEQYF. CDR3 nucleotides: TGTGCCAGTAGTAAGTCGACAGGGTCTCGTTACGAGCAGTACTTC.

The chain carries TRBV4-1 and TRBJ2-2; D remains unclear. Trimming took 5 bases from V and 10 from J, leaving 8 bases between them. This CDR3 spans 11 amino acids. Per the germline V gene, CDR1 is MGHRA and CDR2 is YSYEKL. Here the CDR3 DNA reads TGCGCCAGCAGCGTCTACCAGGAGCTGTTTTTT. Protein sequence: CASSVYQELFF.

This chain uses TRBV4-1 with TRBJ2-2, with D perhaps matching TRBD2 (7 bases). There are 16 residues in the CDR3. Germline lookup yields CDR1 MGHRA and CDR2 YSYEKL. With 7 bases removed from V and 6 bases from J, the gap between germline ends came to 21 bases. CDR3 sequence reads: CASKPGGRVRSGELFF. CDR3 coding DNA: TGCGCCAGCAAACCGGGGGGCAGGGTCAGGTCCGGGGAGCTGTTTTTT.

The rearrangement joins TRBV19 to TRBJ2-5; 9 nucleotides agree with TRBD2. Germline V lookup: CDR1 LNHDA, CDR2 SQIVND (reference sequence). The ends lost 0 bases at V and 2 bases at J; junction bases unmatched: 4. The CDR3 is 16 amino acids. CDR3 residues: CASSIDDLAGQETQYF. The CDR3 nucleotides read TGTGCCAGTAGTATAGATGACCTAGCGGGGCAAGAGACCCAGTACTTC.

The chain has TRBV6-5 and TRBJ2-2; D is unclear. Germline V CDR1 and CDR2: MNHEY, SVGAGI. The ends were cut back, 0 bases at V and 2 bases at J, with 10 bases in the middle. The CDR3 totals 16 residues. The CDR3 nucleotides read TGTGCCAGCAGTTACTCGGCCGGAGAAAACACCGGGGAGCTGTTTTTT. It is translated as CASSYSAGENTGELFF.